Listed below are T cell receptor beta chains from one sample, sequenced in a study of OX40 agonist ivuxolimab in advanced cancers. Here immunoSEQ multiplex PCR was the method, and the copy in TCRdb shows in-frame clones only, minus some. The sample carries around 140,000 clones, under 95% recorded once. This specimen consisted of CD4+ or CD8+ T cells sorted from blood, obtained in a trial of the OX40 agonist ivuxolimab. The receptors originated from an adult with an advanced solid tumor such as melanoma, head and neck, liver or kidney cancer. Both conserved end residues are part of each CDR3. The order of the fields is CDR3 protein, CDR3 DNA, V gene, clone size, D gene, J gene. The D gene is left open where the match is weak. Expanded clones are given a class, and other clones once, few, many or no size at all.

CDR3aa: CASSARTAYEQYF; CDR3nt: TGCGCCAGCAGCGCCCGGACAGCCTACGAGCAGTACTTC; v_gene: TRBV5-1; abundance: NA; d_gene: NA; j_gene: TRBJ2-7
CDR3aa: CASSSSGTGSYEQYF; CDR3nt: TGTGCCAGCAGTTCATCCGGGACAGGGTCCTACGAGCAGTACTTC; v_gene: TRBV27; abundance: NA; d_gene: TRBD1; j_gene: TRBJ2-7
CDR3aa: CASSLRANQPQHF; CDR3nt: TGTGCCAGCAGCTTACGGGCGAATCAGCCCCAGCATTTT; v_gene: TRBV7-9; abundance: NA; d_gene: NA; j_gene: TRBJ1-5
CDR3aa: CASSPPAYTEAFF; CDR3nt: TGTGCCAGCAGCCCTCCGGCTTACACTGAAGCTTTCTTT; v_gene: TRBV28; abundance: NA; d_gene: NA; j_gene: TRBJ1-1
CDR3aa: CASSLEGATYGYTF; CDR3nt: TGCGCCAGCAGCCTAGAGGGGGCGACCTATGGCTACACCTTC; v_gene: TRBV5-1; abundance: NA; d_gene: TRBD1; j_gene: TRBJ1-2
CDR3aa: CASRSPGEGYTF; CDR3nt: TGCGCCAGCAGATCGCCAGGGGAGGGCTACACCTTC; v_gene: TRBV5-1; abundance: once; d_gene: NA; j_gene: TRBJ1-2
CDR3aa: CASSNQGARGTEAFF; CDR3nt: TGTGCCAGTAGTAACCAGGGGGCGCGGGGCACTGAAGCTTTCTTT; v_gene: TRBV19; abundance: NA; d_gene: TRBD1; j_gene: TRBJ1-1
CDR3aa: CASSLGQSYEQYF; CDR3nt: TGCGCCAGCAGCTTGGGACAGTCCTACGAGCAGTACTTC; v_gene: TRBV5-1; abundance: NA; d_gene: NA; j_gene: TRBJ2-7
CDR3aa: CASSYSASWGYGYTF; CDR3nt: TGTGCCAGCAGTTACTCGGCCAGTTGGGGCTATGGCTACACCTTC; v_gene: TRBV6-6; abundance: NA; d_gene: NA; j_gene: TRBJ1-2
CDR3aa: CASSGGTSGTDTQYF; CDR3nt: TGTGCCAGCAGCGGGGGGACTAGCGGCACAGATACGCAGTATTTT; v_gene: TRBV9; abundance: once; d_gene: TRBD2; j_gene: TRBJ2-3
CDR3aa: CAWSLQGAREKLFF; CDR3nt: TGTGCCTGGAGTCTACAGGGGGCGAGGGAAAAACTGTTTTTT; v_gene: TRBV30; abundance: NA; d_gene: TRBD1; j_gene: TRBJ1-4
CDR3aa: CASSLNGGWDEQFF; CDR3nt: TGTGCCAGCAGTTTGAACGGCGGGTGGGATGAGCAGTTCTTC; v_gene: TRBV14; abundance: NA; d_gene: NA; j_gene: TRBJ2-1
CDR3aa: CAWSVRTIFNGNTIYF; CDR3nt: TGTGCCTGGAGTGTCCGCACGATTTTTAATGGAAACACCATATATTTT; v_gene: TRBV30; abundance: NA; d_gene: NA; j_gene: TRBJ1-3
CDR3aa: CASSLASGTSYNEQFF; CDR3nt: TGTGCCAGCAGCTTAGCGAGCGGGACTAGTTACAATGAGCAGTTCTTC; v_gene: TRBV7-2; abundance: NA; d_gene: TRBD2; j_gene: TRBJ2-1
CDR3aa: CASRPAGTSGYNEQFF; CDR3nt: TGCGCCAGCAGGCCAGCCGGGACTAGCGGATACAATGAGCAGTTCTTC; v_gene: TRBV10-2; abundance: once; d_gene: TRBD2; j_gene: TRBJ2-1
CDR3aa: CASSPAYRPEAFF; CDR3nt: TGTGCCAGCAGCCCGGCCTACCGGCCTGAAGCTTTCTTT; v_gene: TRBV5-8; abundance: NA; d_gene: NA; j_gene: TRBJ1-1
CDR3aa: CASSPHGGRETQYF; CDR3nt: TGTGCCAGCAGCCCCCACGGAGGGCGGGAGACCCAGTACTTC; v_gene: TRBV11-1; abundance: NA; d_gene: NA; j_gene: TRBJ2-5
CDR3aa: CASSLDRSGTYEQYF; CDR3nt: TGTGCCAGCTCACTAGACAGAAGCGGGACATACGAGCAGTACTTC; v_gene: TRBV18; abundance: NA; d_gene: NA; j_gene: TRBJ2-7